Here is one TCR beta chain with its context. After thawing and overnight rest, PBMC were stained with GMM-loaded CD1B tetramer, viability dye and anti-CD3 for sorting. C32 glucose monomycolate from Rhodococcus equi was loaded onto the CD1B tetramers. This sample was included in a study of T cells in tuberculosis. At the level of the study: CD1B tetramers identified T cells specific for mycobacterial lipid GMM.

Assay: immunoSEQ multiplex PCR; the TCRdb copy retains only in-frame clones and omits some. The data contain about 88,000 clones, around 90% of them singletons. Germline CDR1 reads SGDLS; CDR2 reads YYNGEE. V shed 0 bases and J shed 2 bases, with 10 bases lying between them. The CDR3 is 15 residues long. Study-level results: The stringent gate may have excluded weak CD1B-GMM tetramer binders.

This TCR was sampled from an adult woman with latent tuberculosis. This chain connects TRBV9 to TRBJ2-3; D is unresolved. Source material: CD1b-GMM tetramer-negative cells sorted from PBMCs. In DNA form, the CDR3 reads TGTGCCAGCAGCGTAGGAGCCCTCTACACAGATACGCAGTATTTT. Its translation: CASSVGALYTDTQYF.